One and the same sample provided the 19 T cell receptor delta chains below, sequenced in a study of gammadelta T cells in human blood. TCRdb ran CATT on the RT-PCR reads. The sample comprises some 440 delta-chain clones, 14% to 15% of which are singletons, and about a sixth rests with the top ten. Sequenced input: non-Vgamma9Vdelta2 gamma-delta T cells from infant blood. The receptors derive from a human donor.

Concerning this clone: A read error likely explains this, since a far larger clone differs by one base. This chain joins TRAV36/DV7 and TRDJ1; 13 positions match TRDD3. This CDR3 is 28 amino acids long. V lost 0 bases to trimming and J lost 0 bases; unmatched junction nucleotides: 38. Germline CDR1 VTNFRS, CDR2 LTSSGIE (reference sequence). CDR3 in amino acids: CAVEAPSYLRTTGGYGGWDSHNTDKLIF. The CDR3 DNA reads as TGTGCTGTGGAGGCCCCCTCCTACCTACGAACCACTGGGGGATACGGGGGTTGGGACTCTCATAACACCGATAAACTCATCTTT.

This clone qualifies as large. The V and J genes are TRDV1 and TRDJ1, with 7 nucleotides matching TRDD3. Germline CDR1 and CDR2: TSWWSYY and QGS. The CDR3 has 22 amino acids. V gave up 2 bases and J gave up 0 bases; unmatched junction bases: 24. DNA of the CDR3: TGTGCTCTTGGGGAAATGGTCCTATCCCTTACTGGGGAGGTGTCGTACACCGATAAACTCATCTTT. Protein: CALGEMVLSLTGEVSYTDKLIF.

Notes on this clone: A read error is the likely source, as a far larger clone sits one nucleotide away. V usage is TRDV1 and J usage is TRDJ1; 11 nucleotides align to TRDD3. CDR3 length: 27 residues. With V trimmed by 2 bases and J by 0 bases, 35 bases remained unmatched. Germline values: CDR1 TSWWSYY, CDR2 QGS. CDR3 in amino acids: CALGERAAETLPPPLGDTRPYTDKLIF. The CDR3 coding sequence is TGTGCTCTTGGGGAAAGGGCCGCCGAAACCCTTCCTCCTCCTCTGGGGGATACCCGTCCGTACACCGATAAACTCATCTTT.

There are a few counts of this clone. With a far larger clone one base away, a read error is the likely cause. The V call is TRDV1, the J call TRDJ1; 9 bases match TRDD3. Germline V CDR1 and CDR2: TSWWSYY, QGS. J gave up 5 bases and V 5 bases, and 21 bases lay outside the gene matches. CDR3 length: 19 residues. The CDR3 bases are TGTGCTCTTGGGAAATACAGGGGGTTCCCCATGGGGGATATGGATAAACTCATCTTT. Translation gives CALGKYRGFPMGDMDKLIF.

In this sample, this clone is large. The gene calls are TRDV1 and TRDJ1, with 8 positions matching TRDD3. CDR1 and CDR2 (germline): TSWWSYY, QGS. This CDR3 comprises 19 residues. J lost 0 bases, V lost 1 base, and 13 bases had no gene match. CDR3 sequence: CALGERRVLGGAYTDKLIF. CDR3 bases: TGTGCTCTTGGGGAACGGAGGGTACTGGGGGGCGCCTACACCGATAAACTCATCTTT.

This clone showed up just a few times. This DNA's translation differs at residue 12 from TCRdb's protein, which comes from a much larger clone; a read error is likely, and the protein shown is translated from the DNA. This chain joins TRDV1 and TRDJ2, with 9 bases aligning to TRDD3. CDR1 and CDR2 from the germline V gene are TSWWSYY and QGS. The CDR3 is 21 residues long. V was pared by 2 bases and J by 0 bases, with 16 bases of the junction left unmatched. CDR3 in DNA: TGTGCTCTTGGGGAATCGCTACGGTGGGGGATATGGGGGACTTTGACAGCACAACTCTTCTTT. As protein: CALGESLRWGIWGTLTAQLFF.

This clone was observed a few times. A read error is likely here: a far larger clone is one base away. The sample carries other DNA sequences with the same CDR3. The chain combines TRDV1 with TRDJ1, with 10 bases identical to TRDD3. Losses at the gene ends were 4 bases for V and 3 bases for J; bases not matched to a gene: 35. Germline V gives CDR1 TSWWSYY, CDR2 QGS. The CDR3 loop spans 25 amino acids. CDR3 amino acids: CALGGKPMRPQYYVLGDRSADKLIF. In DNA, the CDR3 is TGTGCTCTTGGGGGGAAGCCCATGAGACCCCAATACTACGTACTGGGGGATCGGAGCGCCGATAAACTCATCTTT.

In this sample, this clone is large. The chain recombines TRDV1 with TRDJ1, with D tentatively TRDD2 (5 bases). This CDR3 comprises 18 residues. V was clipped by 5 bases and J by 0 bases, with 22 bases between them. From germline, CDR1 is TSWWSYY and CDR2 QGS. The CDR3 sequence is CALGPQFPTLNYTDKLIF. The CDR3 DNA is TGTGCTCTTGGGCCCCAGTTCCCTACGCTCAACTACACCGATAAACTCATCTTT.

This chain joins TRDV1 and TRDJ1; D is possibly TRDD2 (7 bases). Germline lookup yields CDR1 TSWWSYY and CDR2 QGS. V was pared by 3 bases and J by 4 bases, with 51 bases between. This CDR3 is built from 27 residues. The CDR3 bases are TGTGCTCTTGGGGATAAGGTGCTCTTGGGGAACCCCCGCGGTTCCTACACCAGGTGGGGGGTTGACGATAAACTCATCTTT. Translated: CALGDKVLLGNPRGSYTRWGVDDKLIF.

The gene calls are TRDV1 and TRDJ1; 10 nucleotides match TRDD3. The CDR3 sequence is 20 residues long. Germline V gives CDR1 TSWWSYY, CDR2 QGS. V shed 3 bases and J 2 bases; nucleotides not matched to a gene: 18. CDR3 amino acids: CALGDPGLPLTGGLTDKLIF. The CDR3 DNA follows: TGTGCTCTTGGGGATCCCGGCCTTCCTCTTACTGGGGGATTAACCGATAAACTCATCTTT.

Notes on this clone: It is likely a read error: a sequence one base away is far more abundant. The chain combines TRDV1 with TRDJ1; D possibly corresponds to TRDD3 (6 bases). CDR3 length: 15 amino acids. V dropped 2 bases and J dropped 2 bases, with 12 bases sitting between them. The V gene's germline CDR1 is TSWWSYY and CDR2 QGS. The CDR3 region has the DNA TGTGCTCTTGGGGAAGTGGGGGGTATGACCGATAAACTCATCTTT. Its protein product is CALGEVGGMTDKLIF.

This clone is classed as large. The identical CDR3 is also encoded by other nucleotide sequences in the sample. The chain joins TRDV1 to TRDJ1; 8 bases align to TRDD3. Per the germline V gene, CDR1 is TSWWSYY and CDR2 is QGS. V lost 9 bases, J lost 0 bases, and 9 bases stayed unmatched. There are 15 residues in the CDR3. CDR3 coding DNA: TGTGCTCTAAGTGGGGGATTCCATCACACCGATAAACTCATCTTT. It encodes CALSGGFHHTDKLIF.

This clone is labeled large. J is TRDJ3 and V is TRDV1, with 11 positions matching TRDD3. CDR1 and CDR2 (germline): TSWWSYY, QGS. The trim removed 3 bases at V and 1 base at J, leaving 14 bases unmatched. The CDR3 has 22 residues. The CDR3 is CALGDPMGGGYERSWDTRQMFF. The CDR3 DNA sequence: TGTGCTCTTGGGGACCCCATGGGTGGGGGATACGAAAGATCCTGGGACACCCGACAGATGTTTTTC.

A note on this clone: A single base is all that separates this from a far larger clone, so a read error is likely. V usage is TRDV1 and J usage is TRDJ1; 8 bases align to TRDD3. V lost 9 bases to trimming and J lost 7 bases; unmatched junction nucleotides: 25. CDR3 length equals 18 residues. CDR1 TSWWSYY and CDR2 QGS come from the germline V gene. CDR3 amino acids: CALFFPAGRGDTGGKLIF. The CDR3 nucleotides are TGTGCTCTGTTTTTTCCCGCCGGACGCGGCGATACTGGGGGTAAACTCATCTTT.

Within the sample, this clone is hyperexpanded. The chain has TRDV1 and TRDJ1, with no clear D. The CDR3 extends over 14 amino acids. CDR1 and CDR2 from the germline V gene are TSWWSYY and QGS. Trimming took 2 bases from V and 1 from J, leaving 8 bases between them. This CDR3 is CALGEGRSTDKLIF. CDR3 coding DNA: TGTGCTCTTGGGGAAGGAAGGTCCACCGATAAACTCATCTTT.

Judged by abundance, this clone is large. The J gene is TRDJ1, the V gene TRDV1; D possibly corresponds to TRDD3 (5 bases). The CDR3 extends over 19 amino acids. Trimming pared 0 bases from V and 0 bases from J, leaving 20 bases between. Looked up from germline, CDR1 is TSWWSYY and CDR2 is QGS. The CDR3 region has the DNA TGTGCTCTTGGGGAACTAATCCTGCCCGGCTGGGAGTACACCGATAAACTCATCTTT. Translating it yields CALGELILPGWEYTDKLIF.

In its sample, this clone ranks as large (0.1 to 1%). V and J are TRDV1 and TRDJ3; tentative D call: TRDD3 (5 bases). The CDR3 spans 19 residues. The germline CDR1 and CDR2 sequences are TSWWSYY and QGS. Trimming left V 1 base short and J 0 bases short, with 13 bases between. Here the CDR3 reads CALGEQSPTGSWDTRQMFF. The CDR3 DNA follows: TGTGCTCTTGGGGAACAATCGCCGACTGGCTCCTGGGACACCCGACAGATGTTTTTC.

The V and J genes are TRAV23/DV6 and TRDJ1; 11 nucleotides agree with TRDD3. The CDR3 runs 22 residues. Germline CDR1 reads NTAFDY; CDR2 reads IRPDVSE (reference sequence). CDR3 in DNA: TGTGCCGTTAGCCCTCTTCACTTGGGGCTGGGGGATACCCGTCCGTACACCGATAAACTCATCTTT. It encodes CAVSPLHLGLGDTRPYTDKLIF. Combining the CDR3 with reference TRAV23/DV6 and TRDJ1 gives the whole variable domain QQQVKQSPQSLIVQKGGISIINCAYENTAFDYFPWYQQFPGKGPALLIAIRPDVSEKKEGRFTISFNKSAKQFSLHIMDSQPGDSATYFCAVSPLHLGLGDTRPYTDKLIFGKGTRVTVEP.

Sample share makes this clone large. The sample carries other DNA sequences with the same CDR3. The chain employs TRDV1 and TRDJ1; D remains unclear. CDR3 length: 14 residues. Germline CDR1 TSWWSYY, CDR2 QGS. V was cut by 0 bases and J by 11 bases, with 16 bases left in between. As DNA, the CDR3 is TGTGCTCTTGGGGAACTACGGCTACCCGCCAAGCTCATCTTT. This codes for CALGELRLPAKLIF.